The rows below give T cell receptor beta chains drawn from one sample of a study of shared clonotypes between healthy human individuals. Only in-frame clones appear in the TCRdb table, and some are missing; sequencing was by immunoSEQ multiplex PCR. Of around 1.4 million clones in the sample, approximately 98.5% were seen once. Sequences were obtained from naive CD4+ T cells sorted from blood. Receptor source: a man younger than 45 in good health. Each CDR3 is given with its conserved first and last residue. The D gene is left open where the match is weak. Rows give clone size only sometimes, using once, few, many, or a class for an expanded clone.

J: TRBJ2-1
size: -
V: TRBV15
D: -
DNA: TGTGCCACCAGCAGAGATCAAAGGTTCTCCTACAATGAGCAGTTCTTC
CDR3: CATSRDQRFSYNEQFF

J: TRBJ2-7
size: -
V: TRBV18
D: TRBD2
DNA: TGTGCCAGCTCAACATACGGGAGGGCGGTCTACGAGCAGTACTTC
CDR3: CASSTYGRAVYEQYF

J: TRBJ2-1
size: -
V: TRBV29-1
D: TRBD1
DNA: TGCAGCGTTGAAGATACGGACAGGGGGTTCTTC
CDR3: CSVEDTDRGFF

J: TRBJ2-3
size: -
V: TRBV6-1
D: TRBD2
DNA: TGTGCTACTATTAGCGGGTACAGCACAGATACGCAGTATTTT
CDR3: CATISGYSTDTQYF

J: TRBJ2-1
size: -
V: TRBV18
D: TRBD2
DNA: TGTGCCAGCTCACCAACGCGCGCGGGAGTTGCCAATGAGCAGTTCTTC
CDR3: CASSPTRAGVANEQFF

J: TRBJ2-7
size: -
V: TRBV14
D: TRBD2
DNA: TGTGCCAGCAGCCCGATAAGCGGTCTGTCGGGAGGCTACGAGCAGTACTTC
CDR3: CASSPISGLSGGYEQYF

J: TRBJ2-1
size: -
V: TRBV7-6
D: -
DNA: TGTGCCAGCAGCTTAGTCCCCCCGCAGGCCGATGAGCAGTTCTTC
CDR3: CASSLVPPQADEQFF

J: TRBJ2-7
size: -
V: TRBV4-1
D: TRBD1
DNA: TGCGCCAGCAGCTACAGGGGGAGCCATTACTACGAGCAGTACTTC
CDR3: CASSYRGSHYYEQYF

J: TRBJ1-4
size: once
V: TRBV28
D: TRBD1
DNA: TGTGCCAGCAGCCTTGGAGGGACAGGTTGGGCAACTAATGAAAAACTGTTTTTT
CDR3: CASSLGGTGWATNEKLFF

J: TRBJ1-2
size: -
V: TRBV27
D: -
DNA: TGTGCCAGCAGTTTTCGGGGGGGGACGAACTATGGCTACACCTTC
CDR3: CASSFRGGTNYGYTF

J: TRBJ2-1
size: -
V: TRBV29-1
D: -
DNA: TGCAGCGTCGTACATGACAGCTCCTACAATGAGCAGTTCTTC
CDR3: CSVVHDSSYNEQFF

J: TRBJ1-2
size: -
V: TRBV25-1
D: TRBD1
DNA: TGTGCCAGCACCCCTCTTGACAGGGAGGGCTATGGCTACACCTTC
CDR3: CASTPLDREGYGYTF

J: TRBJ1-2
size: -
V: TRBV7-8
D: TRBD1
DNA: TGTGCCAGCAGCCTCAGGGGGACGGGCTATACCTTC
CDR3: CASSLRGTGYTF

J: TRBJ1-1
size: once
V: TRBV6-5
D: TRBD1
DNA: TGTGCCAGCAGACCGACAGGGTCCTGGAACACTGAAGCTTTCTTT
CDR3: CASRPTGSWNTEAFF

J: TRBJ2-7
size: -
V: TRBV4-3
D: -
DNA: TGCGCCAGCAGCCGGACACTAGTGGGCTACGAGCAGTACTTC
CDR3: CASSRTLVGYEQYF

J: TRBJ2-5
size: -
V: TRBV18
D: TRBD2
DNA: TGTGCCAGCTCACCAAACCCAGGGAGGGAAGAGACCCAGTACTTC
CDR3: CASSPNPGREETQYF

J: TRBJ2-5
size: -
V: TRBV5-4
D: TRBD2
DNA: TGTGCCAGCAGCTTTATAGCGGGAGGTCAAGAGACCCAGTACTTC
CDR3: CASSFIAGGQETQYF

J: TRBJ2-1
size: -
V: TRBV18
D: -
DNA: TGTGCCAGCTCACCACGATTGGGGGACTCCTACAATGAGCAGTTCTTC
CDR3: CASSPRLGDSYNEQFF

J: TRBJ2-3
size: -
V: TRBV20-1
D: -
DNA: TGCAGTGCTCCGGGGCCAGATACGCAGTATTTT
CDR3: CSAPGPDTQYF

J: TRBJ1-5
size: once
V: TRBV6-9
D: -
DNA: TGTGCCAGCAGTTATTCGGATTTTGAGAGGAGGTCGGGGTCCTGGCAGCCCCAGCATTTT
CDR3: CASSYSDFERRSGSWQPQHF

J: TRBJ1-1
size: -
V: TRBV28
D: -
DNA: TGTGCCAGCAGCCCTGGGCCTGAAGCTTTCTTT
CDR3: CASSPGPEAFF

J: TRBJ2-7
size: -
V: TRBV7-6
D: -
DNA: TGTGCCAGCAGCAAGAACCATCCCTACGAGCAGTACTTC
CDR3: CASSKNHPYEQYF

J: TRBJ2-1
size: -
V: TRBV11-2
D: TRBD1
DNA: TGTGCCAGCAGCTTAGCGGACAGGGTAGTCGCTGAGCAGTTCTTC
CDR3: CASSLADRVVAEQFF

J: TRBJ2-5
size: -
V: TRBV18
D: TRBD2
DNA: TGTGCCAGCTCACCGGTCGGGGGGTTGCGGGAGACCCAGTACTTC
CDR3: CASSPVGGLRETQYF

J: TRBJ1-5
size: -
V: TRBV11-2
D: TRBD1
DNA: TGTGCCAGCAGCTTATCAGGGGGAGATCAGCCCCAGCATTTT
CDR3: CASSLSGGDQPQHF

J: TRBJ2-1
size: -
V: TRBV27
D: TRBD2
DNA: TGTGCCAGCCGTTTGGATGGCGGGAGGGTGAGCTCCTACAATGAGCAGTTCTTC
CDR3: CASRLDGGRVSSYNEQFF

J: TRBJ2-1
size: -
V: TRBV27
D: -
DNA: TGTGCCAGCAGTTCGATAGGACTGGAAAGGAATGAGCAGTTCTTC
CDR3: CASSSIGLERNEQFF

J: TRBJ2-3
size: -
V: TRBV5-8
D: TRBD2
DNA: TGTGCCAGCAGCCCGGGACTAGCGTTCACAGATACGCAGTATTTT
CDR3: CASSPGLAFTDTQYF

J: TRBJ1-2
size: -
V: TRBV28
D: TRBD1
DNA: TGTGCCAGCACCCTGGGACCCAAATCCCCAGGGGGCAACTATGGCTACACCTTC
CDR3: CASTLGPKSPGGNYGYTF